The T cell receptor (beta chain) under discussion was sequenced for a study of T cells in localized non-small cell lung cancer. Clones were read by immunoSEQ multiplex PCR, and TCRdb kept only the in-frame ones, dropping some. The data hold 34,000 or so clones, with about 92% observed a single time. V dropped 4 bases and J dropped 5 bases, with 11 bases sitting between them. CDR1 MNHEY and CDR2 SMNVEV come from the germline V gene (reference sequence). The CDR3 is 13 amino acids. The chain has TRBV27 and TRBJ2-5, with a weak D call TRBD2 (6 bases). Sequencing was performed on peripheral blood, taken before any cancer treatment. The TCR originated in a female donor over 55 with stage I lung adenocarcinoma. The CDR3 DNA is TGTGCCAGCAGTTGGGCCCGGGGGGAGACCCAGTACTTC. Amino acid sequence: CASSWARGETQYF.